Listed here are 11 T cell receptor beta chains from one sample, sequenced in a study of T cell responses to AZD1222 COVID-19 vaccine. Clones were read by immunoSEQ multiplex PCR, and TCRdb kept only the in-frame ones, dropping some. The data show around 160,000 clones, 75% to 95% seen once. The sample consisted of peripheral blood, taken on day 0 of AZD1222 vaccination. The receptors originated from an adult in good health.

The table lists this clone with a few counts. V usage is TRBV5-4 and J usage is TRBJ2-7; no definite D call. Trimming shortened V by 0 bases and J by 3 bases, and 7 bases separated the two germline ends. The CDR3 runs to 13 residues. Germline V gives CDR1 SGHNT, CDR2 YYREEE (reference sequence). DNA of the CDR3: TGTGCCAGCAGCTTGGAGTTAGGCTACGAGCAGTACTTC. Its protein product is CASSLELGYEQYF.

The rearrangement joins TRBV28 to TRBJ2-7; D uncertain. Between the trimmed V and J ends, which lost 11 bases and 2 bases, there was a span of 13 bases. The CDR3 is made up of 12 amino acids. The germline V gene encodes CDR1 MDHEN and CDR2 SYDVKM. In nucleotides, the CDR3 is TGTGCCGCGTGGTCTACTCCCTACGAGCAGTACTTC. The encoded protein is CAAWSTPYEQYF. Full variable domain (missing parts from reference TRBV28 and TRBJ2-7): DVKVTQSSRYLVKRTGEKVFLECVQDMDHENMFWYRQDPGLGLRLIYFSYDVKMKEKGDIPEGYSVSREKKERFSLILESASTNQTSMYLCAAWSTPYEQYFGPGTRLTVT.

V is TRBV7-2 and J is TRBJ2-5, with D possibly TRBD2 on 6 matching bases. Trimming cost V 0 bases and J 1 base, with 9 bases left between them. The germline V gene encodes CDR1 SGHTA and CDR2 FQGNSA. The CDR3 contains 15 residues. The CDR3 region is CASSLAAGSQETQYF. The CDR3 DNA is TGTGCCAGCAGCTTAGCGGCGGGGAGCCAAGAGACCCAGTACTTC.

This CDR3 is CASSPLGGATLNEKLFF. The CDR3 DNA is TGTGCCAGCTCACCACTTGGGGGGGCCACCCTTAATGAAAAACTGTTTTTT. The chain has TRBV18 and TRBJ1-4, with D possibly TRBD1 on 6 matching bases. The V gene's germline CDR1 is KGHSH and CDR2 LQKENI. There are 17 residues in the CDR3. V was pared by 1 base and J by 4 bases, with 16 bases between.

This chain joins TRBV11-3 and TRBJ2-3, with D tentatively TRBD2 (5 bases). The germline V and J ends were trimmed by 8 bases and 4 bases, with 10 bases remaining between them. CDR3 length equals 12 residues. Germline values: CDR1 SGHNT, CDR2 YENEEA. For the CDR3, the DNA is TGTGCCAGCGGGAGAGAAGCAGATACGCAGTATTTT. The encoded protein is CASGREADTQYF.

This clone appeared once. CDR3 loop: CASSLEGQRAFF. CDR3 nucleotide sequence: TGTGCCAGCAGCTTAGAGGGACAGCGGGCTTTCTTT. This chain joins TRBV11-3 and TRBJ1-1; TRBD1 aligns across 7 bases. The V gene's germline CDR1 is SGHNT and CDR2 YENEEA. This CDR3 has 12 residues. The trim removed 0 bases at V and 11 bases at J, leaving 3 bases unmatched.

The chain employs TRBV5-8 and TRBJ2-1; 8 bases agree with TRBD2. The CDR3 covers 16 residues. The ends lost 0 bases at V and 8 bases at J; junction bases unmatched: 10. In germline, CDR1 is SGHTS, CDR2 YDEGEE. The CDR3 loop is CASSLGWGLGQDEQFF. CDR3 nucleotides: TGTGCCAGCAGCTTGGGATGGGGACTAGGTCAGGATGAGCAGTTCTTC.

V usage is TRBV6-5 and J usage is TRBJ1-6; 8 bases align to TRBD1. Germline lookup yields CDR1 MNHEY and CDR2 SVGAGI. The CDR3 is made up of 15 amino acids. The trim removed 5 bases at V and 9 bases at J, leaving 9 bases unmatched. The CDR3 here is CASSHQQGDRSPLHF. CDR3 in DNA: TGTGCCAGCAGTCACCAACAGGGGGACCGTTCACCCCTCCACTTT.

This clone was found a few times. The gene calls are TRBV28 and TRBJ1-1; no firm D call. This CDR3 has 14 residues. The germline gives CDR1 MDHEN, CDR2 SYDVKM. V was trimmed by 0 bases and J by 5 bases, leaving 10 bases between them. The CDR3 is CASSLWGGETEAFF. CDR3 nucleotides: TGTGCCAGCAGTTTATGGGGCGGGGAAACTGAAGCTTTCTTT.

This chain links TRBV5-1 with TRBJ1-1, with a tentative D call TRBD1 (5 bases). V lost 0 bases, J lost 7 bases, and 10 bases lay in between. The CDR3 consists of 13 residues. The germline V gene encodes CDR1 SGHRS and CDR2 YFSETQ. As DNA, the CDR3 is TGCGCCAGCAGCTTGGTGGGGCTCAGTGAAGCTTTCTTT. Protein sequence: CASSLVGLSEAFF. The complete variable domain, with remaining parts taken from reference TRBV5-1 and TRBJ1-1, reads KAGVTQTPRYLIKTRGQQVTLSCSPISGHRSVSWYQQTPGQGLQFLFEYFSETQRNKGNFPGRFSGRQFSNSRSEMNVSTLELGDSALYLCASSLVGLSEAFFGQGTRLTVV.

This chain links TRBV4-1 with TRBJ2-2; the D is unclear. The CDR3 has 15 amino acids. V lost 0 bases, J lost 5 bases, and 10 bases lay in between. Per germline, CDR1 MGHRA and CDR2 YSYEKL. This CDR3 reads CASSQDLYLTGELFF. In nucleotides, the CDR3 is TGCGCCAGCAGCCAAGATCTTTATCTTACCGGGGAGCTGTTTTTT.